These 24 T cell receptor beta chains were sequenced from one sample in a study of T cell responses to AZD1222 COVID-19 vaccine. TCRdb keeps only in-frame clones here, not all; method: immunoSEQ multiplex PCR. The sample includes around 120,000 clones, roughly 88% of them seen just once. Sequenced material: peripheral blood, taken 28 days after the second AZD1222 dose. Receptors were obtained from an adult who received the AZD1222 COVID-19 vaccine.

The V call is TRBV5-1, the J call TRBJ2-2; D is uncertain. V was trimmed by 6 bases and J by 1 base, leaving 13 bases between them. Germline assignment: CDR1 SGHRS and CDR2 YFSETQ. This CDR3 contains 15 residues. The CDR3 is CASTYDQGNTGELFF. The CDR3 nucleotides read TGCGCCAGCACCTACGACCAAGGGAACACCGGGGAGCTGTTTTTT.

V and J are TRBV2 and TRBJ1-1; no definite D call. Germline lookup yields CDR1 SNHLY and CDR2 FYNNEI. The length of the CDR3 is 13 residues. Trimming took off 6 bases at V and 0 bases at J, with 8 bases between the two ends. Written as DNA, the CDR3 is TGTGCCAGCAGCCGTGTCATGAACACTGAAGCTTTCTTT. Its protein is CASSRVMNTEAFF.

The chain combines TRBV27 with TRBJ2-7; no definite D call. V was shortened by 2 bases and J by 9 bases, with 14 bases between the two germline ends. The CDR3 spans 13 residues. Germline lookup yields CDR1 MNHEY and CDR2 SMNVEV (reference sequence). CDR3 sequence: CASSLGDGYGQYF. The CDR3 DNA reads TGTGCCAGCAGTTTAGGTGACGGGTATGGGCAGTACTTC.

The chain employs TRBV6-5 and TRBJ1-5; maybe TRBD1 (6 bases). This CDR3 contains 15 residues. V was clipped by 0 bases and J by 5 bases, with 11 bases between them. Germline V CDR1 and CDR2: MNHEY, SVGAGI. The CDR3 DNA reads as TGTGCCAGCAGTTACTCTCAGGGGACCCATCAGCCCCAGCATTTT. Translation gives CASSYSQGTHQPQHF.

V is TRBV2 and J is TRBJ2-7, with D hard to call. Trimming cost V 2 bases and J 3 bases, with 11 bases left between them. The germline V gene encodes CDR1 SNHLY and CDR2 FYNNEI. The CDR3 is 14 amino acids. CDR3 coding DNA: TGTGCCAGCAGTGAACACCAGGTACTCTACGAGCAGTACTTC. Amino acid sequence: CASSEHQVLYEQYF.

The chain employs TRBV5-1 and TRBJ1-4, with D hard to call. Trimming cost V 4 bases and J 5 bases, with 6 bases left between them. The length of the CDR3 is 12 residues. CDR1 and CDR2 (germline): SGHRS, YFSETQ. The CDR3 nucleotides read TGCGCCAGCAGCGGGGAAAATGAAAAACTGTTTTTT. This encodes CASSGENEKLFF.

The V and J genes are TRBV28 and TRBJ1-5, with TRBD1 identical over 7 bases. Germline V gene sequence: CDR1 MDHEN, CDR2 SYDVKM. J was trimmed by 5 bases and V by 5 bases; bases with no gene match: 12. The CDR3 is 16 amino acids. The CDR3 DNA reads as TGTGCCAGCAGTCCCCGGGGACAGCGAGCCTATCAGCCCCAGCATTTT. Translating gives CASSPRGQRAYQPQHF.

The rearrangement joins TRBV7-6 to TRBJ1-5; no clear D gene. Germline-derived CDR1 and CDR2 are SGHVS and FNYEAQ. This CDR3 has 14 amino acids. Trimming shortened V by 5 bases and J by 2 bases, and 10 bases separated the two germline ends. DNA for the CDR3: TGTGCCAGCAGCCCGAGGACGGGCAATCAGCCCCAGCATTTT. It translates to CASSPRTGNQPQHF. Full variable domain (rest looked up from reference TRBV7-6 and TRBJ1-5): GAGVSQSPRYKVTKRGQDVALRCDPISGHVSLYWYRQALGQGPEFLTYFNYEAQQDKSGLPNDRFSAERPEGSISTLTIQRTEQRDSAMYRCASSPRTGNQPQHFGDGTRLSIL.

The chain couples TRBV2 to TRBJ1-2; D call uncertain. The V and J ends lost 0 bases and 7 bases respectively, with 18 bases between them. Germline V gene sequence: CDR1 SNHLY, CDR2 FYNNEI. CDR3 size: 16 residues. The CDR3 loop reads CASSEAPPRVRGGYTF. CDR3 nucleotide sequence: TGTGCCAGCAGTGAAGCGCCCCCAAGGGTTCGGGGTGGCTACACCTTC. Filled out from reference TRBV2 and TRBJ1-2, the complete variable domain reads EPEVTQTPSHQVTQMGQEVILRCVPISNHLYFYWYRQILGQKVEFLVSFYNNEISEKSEIFDDQFSVERPDGSNFTLKIRSTKLEDSAMYFCASSEAPPRVRGGYTFGSGTRLTVV.

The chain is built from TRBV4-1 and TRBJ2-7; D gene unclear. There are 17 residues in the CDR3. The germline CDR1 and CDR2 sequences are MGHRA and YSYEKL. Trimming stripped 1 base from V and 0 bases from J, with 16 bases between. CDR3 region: CASSQGPNTRLSYEQYF. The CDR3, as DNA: TGCGCCAGCAGCCAAGGACCTAACACCAGGCTCTCCTACGAGCAGTACTTC.

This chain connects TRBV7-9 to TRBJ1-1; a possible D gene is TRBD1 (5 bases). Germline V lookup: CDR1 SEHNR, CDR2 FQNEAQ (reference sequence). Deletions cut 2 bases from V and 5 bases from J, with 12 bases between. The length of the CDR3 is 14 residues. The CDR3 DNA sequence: TGTGCCAGCAGCTTACGGGCAGGGCCTACTGAAGCTTTCTTT. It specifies CASSLRAGPTEAFF. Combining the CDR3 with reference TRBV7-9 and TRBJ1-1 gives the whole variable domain DTGVSQNPRHKITKRGQNVTFRCDPISEHNRLYWYRQTLGQGPEFLTYFQNEAQLEKSRLLSDRFSAERPKGSFSTLEIQRTEQGDSAMYLCASSLRAGPTEAFFGQGTRLTVV.

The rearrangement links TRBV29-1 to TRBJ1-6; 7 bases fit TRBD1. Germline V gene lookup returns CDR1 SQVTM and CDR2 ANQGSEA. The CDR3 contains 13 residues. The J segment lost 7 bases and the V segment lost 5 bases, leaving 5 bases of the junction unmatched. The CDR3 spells CSVRTGENSPLHF. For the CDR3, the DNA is TGCAGCGTTCGGACAGGAGAAAATTCACCCCTCCACTTT.

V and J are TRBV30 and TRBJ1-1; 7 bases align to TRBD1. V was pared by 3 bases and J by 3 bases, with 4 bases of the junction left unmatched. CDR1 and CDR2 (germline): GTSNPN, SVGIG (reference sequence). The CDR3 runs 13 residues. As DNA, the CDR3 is TGTGCCTGGAGCCCTGACAGGGACACTGAAGCTTTCTTT. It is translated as CAWSPDRDTEAFF. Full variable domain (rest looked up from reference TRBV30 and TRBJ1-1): SQTIHQWPATLVQPVGSPLSLECTVEGTSNPNLYWYRQAAGRGLQLLFYSVGIGQISSEVPQNLSASRPQDRQFILSSKKLLLSDSGFYLCAWSPDRDTEAFFGQGTRLTVV.

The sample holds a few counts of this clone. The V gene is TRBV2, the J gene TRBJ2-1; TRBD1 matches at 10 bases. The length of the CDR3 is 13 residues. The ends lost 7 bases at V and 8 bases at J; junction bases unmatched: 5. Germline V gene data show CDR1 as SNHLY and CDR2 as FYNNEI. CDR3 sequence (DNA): TGTGCCAGCAAACTGACAGGGGGCTATGAGCAGTTCTTC. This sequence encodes CASKLTGGYEQFF.

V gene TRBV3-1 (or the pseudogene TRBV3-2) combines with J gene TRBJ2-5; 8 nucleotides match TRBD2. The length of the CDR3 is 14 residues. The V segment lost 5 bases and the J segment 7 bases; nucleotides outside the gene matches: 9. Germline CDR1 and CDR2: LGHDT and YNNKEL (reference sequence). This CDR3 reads CASSSAGLAGTQYF. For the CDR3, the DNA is TGTGCCAGCAGCTCCGCAGGACTAGCCGGGACCCAGTACTTC.

The chain's CDR3 is CASSLRASRGEQYF. Written as DNA, the CDR3 is TGTGCCAGCAGCTTACGTGCCTCCCGGGGGGAGCAGTACTTC. The gene calls are TRBV7-8 and TRBJ2-7; D is perhaps TRBD2 (6 bases). The germline V gene has CDR1 SGHVS and CDR2 FQNEAQ. The germline V and J ends were trimmed by 2 bases and 7 bases, with 15 bases remaining between them. The CDR3 length is 14 residues.

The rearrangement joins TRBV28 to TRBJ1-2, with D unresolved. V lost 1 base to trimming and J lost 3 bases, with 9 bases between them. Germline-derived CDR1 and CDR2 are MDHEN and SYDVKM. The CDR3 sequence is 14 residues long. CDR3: CASSLSALYYGYTF. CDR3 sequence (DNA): TGTGCCAGCAGTTTATCCGCTCTTTACTATGGCTACACCTTC.

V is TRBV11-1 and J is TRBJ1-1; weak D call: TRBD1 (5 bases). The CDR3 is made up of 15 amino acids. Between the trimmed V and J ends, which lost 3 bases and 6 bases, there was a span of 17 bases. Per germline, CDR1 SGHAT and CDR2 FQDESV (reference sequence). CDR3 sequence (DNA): TGTGCCAGCAGCTTCAATGGGCAGGGCGGGGCTGAAGCTTTCTTT. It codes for CASSFNGQGGAEAFF.

The CDR3 protein is CASRPSTGLGSPLHF. The CDR3 DNA reads as TGTGCCAGCAGACCCTCGACAGGTTTAGGTTCACCCCTCCACTTT. V and J are TRBV28 and TRBJ1-6, with D perhaps matching TRBD1 (6 bases). V was cut by 6 bases and J by 9 bases, with 18 bases left in between. The CDR3 totals 15 residues. Germline V gene data show CDR1 as MDHEN and CDR2 as SYDVKM. The full variable domain, rest sourced from reference TRBV28 and TRBJ1-6, is DVKVTQSSRYLVKRTGEKVFLECVQDMDHENMFWYRQDPGLGLRLIYFSYDVKMKEKGDIPEGYSVSREKKERFSLILESASTNQTSMYLCASRPSTGLGSPLHFGNGTRLTVT.

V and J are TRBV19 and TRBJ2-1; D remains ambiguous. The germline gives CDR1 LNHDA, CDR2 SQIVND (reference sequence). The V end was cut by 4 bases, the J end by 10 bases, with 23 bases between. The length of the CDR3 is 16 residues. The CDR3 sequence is CASSKPPSRMGKEQFF. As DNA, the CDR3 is TGTGCCAGTAGTAAACCACCCTCGAGGATGGGCAAAGAGCAGTTCTTC.

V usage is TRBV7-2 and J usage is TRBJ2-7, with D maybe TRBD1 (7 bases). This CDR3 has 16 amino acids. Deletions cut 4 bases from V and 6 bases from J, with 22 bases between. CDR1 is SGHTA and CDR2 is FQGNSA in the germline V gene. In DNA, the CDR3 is TGTGCCAGCAGCTCAGGGGGGAGCCTGGGAATCGGCGAGCAGTACTTC. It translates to CASSSGGSLGIGEQYF. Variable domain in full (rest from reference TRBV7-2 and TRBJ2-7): GAGVSQSPSNKVTEKGKDVELRCDPISGHTALYWYRQSLGQGLEFLIYFQGNSAPDKSGLPSDRFSAERTGGSVSTLTIQRTQQEDSAVYLCASSSGGSLGIGEQYFGPGTRLTVT.

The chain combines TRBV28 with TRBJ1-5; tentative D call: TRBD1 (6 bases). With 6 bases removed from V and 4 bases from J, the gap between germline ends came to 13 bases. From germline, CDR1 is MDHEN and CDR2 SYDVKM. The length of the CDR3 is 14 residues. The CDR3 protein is CASRNTGSNQPQHF. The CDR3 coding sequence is TGTGCCAGCAGGAATACAGGGTCTAATCAGCCCCAGCATTTT.

The CDR3: CASSLGTSGRETQYF. CDR3 sequence (DNA): TGTGCCAGCAGTTTGGGGACTAGCGGGCGCGAGACCCAGTACTTC. The chain combines TRBV6-5 with TRBJ2-5; 12 bases are shared with TRBD2. The CDR3 runs to 15 residues. Germline V lookup: CDR1 MNHEY, CDR2 SVGAGI. The J segment lost 5 bases and the V segment lost 4 bases, leaving 5 bases of the junction unmatched.

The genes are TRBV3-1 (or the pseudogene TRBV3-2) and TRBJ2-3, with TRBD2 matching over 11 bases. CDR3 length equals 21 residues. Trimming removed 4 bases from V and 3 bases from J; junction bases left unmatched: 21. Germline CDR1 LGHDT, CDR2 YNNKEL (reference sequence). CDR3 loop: CASSRPGPLAGGHGGTDTQYF. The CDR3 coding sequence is TGTGCCAGCAGCCGTCCCGGACCCCTAGCGGGGGGACACGGGGGTACAGATACGCAGTATTTT.